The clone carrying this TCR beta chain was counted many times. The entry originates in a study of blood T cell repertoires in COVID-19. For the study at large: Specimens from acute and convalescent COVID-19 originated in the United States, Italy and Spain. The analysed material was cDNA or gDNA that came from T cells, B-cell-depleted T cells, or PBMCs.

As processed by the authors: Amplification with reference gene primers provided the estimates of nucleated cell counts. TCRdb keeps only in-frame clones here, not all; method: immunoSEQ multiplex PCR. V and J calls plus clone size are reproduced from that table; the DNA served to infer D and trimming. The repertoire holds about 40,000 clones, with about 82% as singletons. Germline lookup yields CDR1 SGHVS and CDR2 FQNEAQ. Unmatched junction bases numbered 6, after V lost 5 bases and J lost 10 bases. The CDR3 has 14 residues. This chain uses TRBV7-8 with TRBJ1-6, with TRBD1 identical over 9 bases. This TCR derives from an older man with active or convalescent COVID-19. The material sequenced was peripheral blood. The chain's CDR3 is CASSAGQGSSPLHF. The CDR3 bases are TGTGCCAGCAGCGCAGGACAGGGGTCATCACCCCTCCACTTT.